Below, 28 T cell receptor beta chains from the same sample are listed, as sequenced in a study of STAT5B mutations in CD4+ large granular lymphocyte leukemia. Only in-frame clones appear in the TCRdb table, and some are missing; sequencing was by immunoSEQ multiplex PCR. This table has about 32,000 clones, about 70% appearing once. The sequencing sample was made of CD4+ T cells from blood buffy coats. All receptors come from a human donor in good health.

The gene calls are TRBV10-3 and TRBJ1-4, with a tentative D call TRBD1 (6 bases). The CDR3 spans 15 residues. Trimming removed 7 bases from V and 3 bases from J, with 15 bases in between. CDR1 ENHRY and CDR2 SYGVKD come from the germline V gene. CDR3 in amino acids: CAITPTGRPNEKLFF. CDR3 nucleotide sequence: TGTGCCATCACCCCGACAGGAAGGCCTAATGAAAAACTGTTTTTT.

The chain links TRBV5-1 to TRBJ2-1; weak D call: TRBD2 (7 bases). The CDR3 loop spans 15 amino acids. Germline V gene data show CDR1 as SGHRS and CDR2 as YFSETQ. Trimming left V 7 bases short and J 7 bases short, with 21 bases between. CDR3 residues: CASQSLPGGRNEQFF. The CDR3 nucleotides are TGCGCCAGCCAGAGTCTCCCGGGGGGCCGAAATGAGCAGTTCTTC.

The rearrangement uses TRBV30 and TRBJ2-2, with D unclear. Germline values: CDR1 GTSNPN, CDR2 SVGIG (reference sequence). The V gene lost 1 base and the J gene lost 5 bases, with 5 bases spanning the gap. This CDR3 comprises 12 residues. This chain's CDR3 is CAWSETTGELFF. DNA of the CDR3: TGTGCCTGGAGTGAAACTACCGGGGAGCTGTTTTTT.

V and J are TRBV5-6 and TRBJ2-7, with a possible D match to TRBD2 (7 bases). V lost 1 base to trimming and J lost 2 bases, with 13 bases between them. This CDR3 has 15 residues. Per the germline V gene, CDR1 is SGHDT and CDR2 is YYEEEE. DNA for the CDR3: TGTGCCAGCAGCTTGAGAGGGGGGGGCACCTACGAGCAGTACTTC. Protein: CASSLRGGGTYEQYF.

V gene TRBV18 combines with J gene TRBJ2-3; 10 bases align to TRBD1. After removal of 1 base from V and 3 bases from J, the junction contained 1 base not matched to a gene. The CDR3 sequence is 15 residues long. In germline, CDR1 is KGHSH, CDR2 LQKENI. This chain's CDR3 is CASSPRTGGTDTQYF. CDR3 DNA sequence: TGTGCCAGCTCACCACGGACAGGGGGGACAGATACGCAGTATTTT. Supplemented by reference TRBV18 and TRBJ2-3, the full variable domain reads NAGVMQNPRHLVRRRGQEARLRCSPMKGHSHVYWYRQLPEEGLKFMVYLQKENIIDESGMPKERFSAEFPKEGPSILRIQQVVRGDSAAYFCASSPRTGGTDTQYFGPGTRLTVL.

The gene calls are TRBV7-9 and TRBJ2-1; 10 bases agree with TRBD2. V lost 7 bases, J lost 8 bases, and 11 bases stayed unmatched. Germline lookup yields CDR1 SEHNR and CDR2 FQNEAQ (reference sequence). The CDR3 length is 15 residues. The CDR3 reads CASTLTSGRHDEQFF. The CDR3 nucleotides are TGTGCCAGCACCCTGACTAGCGGGCGTCACGATGAGCAGTTCTTC.

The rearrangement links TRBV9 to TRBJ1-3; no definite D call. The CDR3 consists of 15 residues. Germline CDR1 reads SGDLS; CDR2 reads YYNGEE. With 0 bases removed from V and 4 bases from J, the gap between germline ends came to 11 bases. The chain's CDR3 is CASSVGGYEGNTIYF. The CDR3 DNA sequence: TGTGCCAGCAGCGTAGGAGGGTATGAAGGAAACACCATATATTTT.

The chain's CDR3 is CASSHGPSLRDYGYTF. CDR3 coding DNA: TGCGCCAGCAGCCACGGGCCTTCCCTGCGGGACTATGGCTACACCTTC. The chain joins TRBV5-1 to TRBJ1-2, with unresolved D. From germline, CDR1 is SGHRS and CDR2 YFSETQ. Trimming removed 4 bases at V and 3 bases at J, with 19 bases between. The length of the CDR3 is 16 residues.

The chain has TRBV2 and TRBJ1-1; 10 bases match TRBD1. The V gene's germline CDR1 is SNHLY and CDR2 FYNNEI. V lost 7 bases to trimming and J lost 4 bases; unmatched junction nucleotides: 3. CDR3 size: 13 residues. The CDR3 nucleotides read TGTGCCAGCACCCGGGACAGGGGCACTGAAGCTTTCTTT. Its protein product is CASTRDRGTEAFF.

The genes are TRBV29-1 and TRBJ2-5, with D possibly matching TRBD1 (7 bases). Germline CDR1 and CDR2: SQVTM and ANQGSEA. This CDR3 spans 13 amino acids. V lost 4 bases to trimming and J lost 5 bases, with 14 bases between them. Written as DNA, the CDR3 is TGCAGCGTTGTCCAGGGGGGCCCCGAGACCCAGTACTTC. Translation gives CSVVQGGPETQYF.

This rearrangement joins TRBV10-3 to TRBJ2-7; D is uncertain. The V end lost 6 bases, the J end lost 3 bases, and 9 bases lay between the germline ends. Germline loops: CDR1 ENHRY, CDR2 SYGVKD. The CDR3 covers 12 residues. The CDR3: CAISPGFYEQYF. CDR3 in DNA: TGTGCCATCAGCCCTGGGTTCTACGAGCAGTACTTC.

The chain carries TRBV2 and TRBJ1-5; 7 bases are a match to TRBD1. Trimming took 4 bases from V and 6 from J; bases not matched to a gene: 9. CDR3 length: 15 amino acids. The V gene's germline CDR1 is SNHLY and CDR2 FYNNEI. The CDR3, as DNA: TGTGCCAGCAGTGGCGGGACAGCTCGATCTCAGCCCCAGCATTTT. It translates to CASSGGTARSQPQHF.

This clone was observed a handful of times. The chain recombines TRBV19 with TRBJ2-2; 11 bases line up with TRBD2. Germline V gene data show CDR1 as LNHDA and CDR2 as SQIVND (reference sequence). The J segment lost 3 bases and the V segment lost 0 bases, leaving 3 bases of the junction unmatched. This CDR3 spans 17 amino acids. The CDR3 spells CASSIETSGIYTGELFF. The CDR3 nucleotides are TGTGCCAGTAGTATAGAGACTAGCGGGATTTACACCGGGGAGCTGTTTTTT.

The DNA of the CDR3 is TGTGCCAGTAGTATATACTCTGGAGTCCAAGAGACCCAGTACTTC. Translation: CASSIYSGVQETQYF. V and J are TRBV19 and TRBJ2-5; no clear D. Per the germline V gene, CDR1 is LNHDA and CDR2 is SQIVND (reference sequence). V was pared by 2 bases and J by 1 base, with 11 bases between. There are 15 residues in the CDR3.

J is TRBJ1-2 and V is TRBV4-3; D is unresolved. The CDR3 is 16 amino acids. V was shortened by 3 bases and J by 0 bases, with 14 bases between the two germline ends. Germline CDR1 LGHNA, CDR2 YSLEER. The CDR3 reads CASSQEVAEPNYGYTF. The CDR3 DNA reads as TGCGCCAGCAGCCAGGAGGTAGCGGAGCCTAACTATGGCTACACCTTC.

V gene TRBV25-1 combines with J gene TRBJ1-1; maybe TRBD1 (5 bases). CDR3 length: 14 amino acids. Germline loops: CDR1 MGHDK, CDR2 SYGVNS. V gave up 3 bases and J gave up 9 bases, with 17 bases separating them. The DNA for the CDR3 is TGTGCCAGCAGTGAGGCGAAGGGGCCGCTACAAGCTTTCTTT. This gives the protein CASSEAKGPLQAFF.

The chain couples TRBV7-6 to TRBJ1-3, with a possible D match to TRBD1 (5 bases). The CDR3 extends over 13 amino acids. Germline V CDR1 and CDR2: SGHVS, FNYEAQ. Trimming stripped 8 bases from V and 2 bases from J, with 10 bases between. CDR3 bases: TGTGCCAGCGGTGACAGACCTGGAAACACCATATATTTT. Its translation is CASGDRPGNTIYF.

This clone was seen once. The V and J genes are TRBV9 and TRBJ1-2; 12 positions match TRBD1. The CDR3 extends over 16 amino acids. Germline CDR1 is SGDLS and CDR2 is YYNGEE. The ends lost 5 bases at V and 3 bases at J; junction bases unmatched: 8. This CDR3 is CASSDGGQGAHYGYTF. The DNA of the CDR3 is TGTGCCAGCAGTGATGGGGGACAGGGGGCGCACTATGGCTACACCTTC.

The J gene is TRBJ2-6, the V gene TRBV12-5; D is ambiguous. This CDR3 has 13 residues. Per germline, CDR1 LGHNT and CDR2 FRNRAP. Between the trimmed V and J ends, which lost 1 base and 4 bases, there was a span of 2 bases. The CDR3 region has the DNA TGTGCTAGTGGTTTGGCCGGGGCCAACGTCCTGACTTTC. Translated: CASGLAGANVLTF. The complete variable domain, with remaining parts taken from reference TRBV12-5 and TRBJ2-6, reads DARVTQTPRHKVTEMGQEVTMRCQPILGHNTVFWYRQTMMQGLELLAYFRNRAPLDDSGMPKDRFSAEMPDATLATLKIQPSEPRDSAVYFCASGLAGANVLTFGAGSRLTVL.

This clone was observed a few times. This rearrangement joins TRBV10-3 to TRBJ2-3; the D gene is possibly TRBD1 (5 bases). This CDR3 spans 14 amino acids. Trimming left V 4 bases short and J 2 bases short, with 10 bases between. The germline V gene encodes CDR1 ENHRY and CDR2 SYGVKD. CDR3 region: CAISGPRDTDTQYF. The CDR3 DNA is TGTGCCATCAGTGGCCCCAGGGACACAGATACGCAGTATTTT.

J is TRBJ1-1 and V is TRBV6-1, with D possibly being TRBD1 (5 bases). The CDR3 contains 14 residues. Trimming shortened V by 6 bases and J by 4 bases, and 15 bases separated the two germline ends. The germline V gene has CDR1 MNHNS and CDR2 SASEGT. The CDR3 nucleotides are TGTGCCAGCAGATCTCTCGGGGCGCCCACTGAAGCTTTCTTT. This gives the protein CASRSLGAPTEAFF.

The CDR3 DNA follows: TGTGCCAGCAGTGAACGTCAATCGGCTGGCTACACCTTC. Amino acid sequence: CASSERQSAGYTF. The V and J genes are TRBV2 and TRBJ1-2; D gene ambiguous. The CDR3 is 13 residues long. V dropped 2 bases and J dropped 7 bases, with 11 bases sitting between them. Germline V CDR1 and CDR2: SNHLY, FYNNEI.

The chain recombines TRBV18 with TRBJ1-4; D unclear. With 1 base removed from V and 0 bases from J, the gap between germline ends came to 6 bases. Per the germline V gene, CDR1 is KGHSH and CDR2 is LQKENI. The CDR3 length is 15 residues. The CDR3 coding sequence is TGTGCCAGCTCACCACAGGGAGCAACTAATGAAAAACTGTTTTTT. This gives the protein CASSPQGATNEKLFF.

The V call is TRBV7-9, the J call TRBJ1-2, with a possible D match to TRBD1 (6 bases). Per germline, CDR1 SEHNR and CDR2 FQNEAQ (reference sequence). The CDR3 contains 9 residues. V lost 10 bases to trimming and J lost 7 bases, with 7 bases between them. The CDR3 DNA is TGTGCCACAGGGGCTGGCTACACCTTC. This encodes CATGAGYTF. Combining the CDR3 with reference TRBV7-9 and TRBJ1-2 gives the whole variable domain DTGVSQNPRHKITKRGQNVTFRCDPISEHNRLYWYRQTLGQGPEFLTYFQNEAQLEKSRLLSDRFSAERPKGSFSTLEIQRTEQGDSAMYLCATGAGYTFGSGTRLTVV.

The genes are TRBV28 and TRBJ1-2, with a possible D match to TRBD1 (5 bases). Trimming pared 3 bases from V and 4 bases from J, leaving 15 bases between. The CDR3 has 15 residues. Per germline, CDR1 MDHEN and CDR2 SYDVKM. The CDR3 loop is CASSFPGGGVYGYTF. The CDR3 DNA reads TGTGCCAGCAGTTTCCCCGGGGGGGGAGTCTATGGCTACACCTTC.

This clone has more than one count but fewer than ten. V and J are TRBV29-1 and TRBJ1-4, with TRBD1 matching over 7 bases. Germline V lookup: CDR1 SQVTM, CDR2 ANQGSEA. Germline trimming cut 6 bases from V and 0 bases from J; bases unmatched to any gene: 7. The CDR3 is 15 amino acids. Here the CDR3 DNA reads TGCAGCGTGACAGGGATAGGTGCAACTAATGAAAAACTGTTTTTT. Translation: CSVTGIGATNEKLFF.

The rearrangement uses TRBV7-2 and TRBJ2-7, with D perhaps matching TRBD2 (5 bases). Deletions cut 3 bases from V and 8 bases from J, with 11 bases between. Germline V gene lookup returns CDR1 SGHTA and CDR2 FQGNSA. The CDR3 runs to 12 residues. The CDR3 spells CASSFRTGKQYF. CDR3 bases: TGTGCCAGCAGCTTCAGAACGGGAAAGCAGTACTTC.

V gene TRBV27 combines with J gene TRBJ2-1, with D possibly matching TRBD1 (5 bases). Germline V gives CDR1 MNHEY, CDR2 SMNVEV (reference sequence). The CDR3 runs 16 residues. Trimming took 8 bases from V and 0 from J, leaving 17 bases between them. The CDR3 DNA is TGTGCCAGCTCTCTGATTGGACAACGCTCCTACAATGAGCAGTTCTTC. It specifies CASSLIGQRSYNEQFF.